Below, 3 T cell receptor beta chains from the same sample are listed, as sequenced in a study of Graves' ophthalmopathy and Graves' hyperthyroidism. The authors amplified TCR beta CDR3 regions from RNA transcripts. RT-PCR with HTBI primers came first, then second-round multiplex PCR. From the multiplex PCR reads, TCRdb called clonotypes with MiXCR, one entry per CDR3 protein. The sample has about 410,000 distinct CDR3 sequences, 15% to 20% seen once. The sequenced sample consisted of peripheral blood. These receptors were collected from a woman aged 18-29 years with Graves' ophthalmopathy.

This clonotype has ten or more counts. The CDR3: CASSSGDRGRNQPQHF. The CDR3 region has the DNA TGTGCCAGCAGCTCTGGGGACAGGGGCCGCAATCAGCCCCAGCATTTT. The chain combines TRBV11-1 with TRBJ1-5; 10 bases match TRBD1. CDR1 and CDR2 from the germline V gene are SGHAT and FQDESV (reference sequence). This CDR3 has 16 amino acids. After removal of 4 bases from V and 2 bases from J, the junction contained 5 bases not matched to a gene.

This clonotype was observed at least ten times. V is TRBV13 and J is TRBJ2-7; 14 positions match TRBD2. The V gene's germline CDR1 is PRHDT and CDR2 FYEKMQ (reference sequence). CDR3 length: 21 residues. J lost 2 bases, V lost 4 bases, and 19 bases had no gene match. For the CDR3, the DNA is TGTGCCAGCAGCTCGCTAGGATCGACTAGCGGGAGGGCCGGGAAGCCCTACGAGCAGTACTTC. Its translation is CASSSLGSTSGRAGKPYEQYF.

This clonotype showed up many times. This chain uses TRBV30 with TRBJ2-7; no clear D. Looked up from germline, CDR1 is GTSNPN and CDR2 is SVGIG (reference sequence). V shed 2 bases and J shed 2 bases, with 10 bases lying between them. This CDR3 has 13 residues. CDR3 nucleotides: TGTGCCTGGAGTCCGAGAGTTACCTACGAGCAGTACTTC. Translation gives CAWSPRVTYEQYF.